The 32 T cell receptor beta chains given below trace back to one sample, sequenced in a study of T-cell reconstitution after alpha-beta-depleted transplantation in children. Unique molecular identifiers were incorporated into the prepared TCRbeta library. TCRdb recomputed calls from the PCR reads with MiXCR, one row per CDR3 protein. Of 250,000 or so distinct CDR3 sequences listed, approximately 8% are singletons. Sequenced here: PBMCs, mostly from graft donor cells, sampled 180 days after TCRalphabeta/CD19-depleted stem cell transplant. The receptors originated from a male patient under 18 who had a stem cell transplant for acute lymphoblastic leukemia, so the T cells may come from the graft donor.

This clonotype was counted between two and nine times. The chain combines TRBV24-1 with TRBJ2-1; no clear D. V was pared by 9 bases and J by 5 bases, with 7 bases between. Germline V gene lookup returns CDR1 KGHDR and CDR2 SFDVKD. There are 11 residues in the CDR3. CDR3 sequence (DNA): TGTGCCACCTTCGCGGACAATGAGCAGTTCTTC. Translation gives CATFADNEQFF.

The J gene is TRBJ2-3, the V gene TRBV15; D is ambiguous. This CDR3 comprises 13 residues. Trimming removed 0 bases from V and 8 bases from J, with 9 bases in between. Per the germline V gene, CDR1 is LNHNV and CDR2 is YYDKDF (reference sequence). The CDR3 region is CATSRDQDPTQYF. The CDR3 region has the DNA TGTGCCACCAGCAGAGATCAGGATCCTACGCAGTATTTT.

This clonotype has at least ten counts. One junction end does not reproduce the germline sequence, and a read error may be involved. The chain joins TRBV7-7 to TRBJ2-1, with 8 positions matching TRBD2. Germline V gene sequence: CDR1 SSHAT, CDR2 FNYEAQ (reference sequence). CDR3 length: 15 amino acids. The CDR3 nucleotides are TGTGCTAGCAGCTTAGGAGGAAAGCGGGAGTGTGAGCAGTTCTTC. Translating gives CASSLGGKRECEQFF.

This clonotype was seen ten or more times. The V call is TRBV7-2, the J call TRBJ2-3, with no clear D. The CDR3 has 16 amino acids. V gave up 0 bases and J gave up 0 bases, with 10 bases separating them. Germline assignment: CDR1 SGHTA and CDR2 FQGNSA. CDR3 amino acids: CASSLATGPSTDTQYF. CDR3 DNA: TGTGCCAGCAGCTTAGCGACCGGACCAAGCACAGATACGCAGTATTTT.

This clonotype occurred many times. The genes are TRBV7-9 and TRBJ1-6, with D possibly being TRBD1 (6 bases). Looked up from germline, CDR1 is SEHNR and CDR2 is FQNEAQ (reference sequence). V lost 5 bases, J lost 9 bases, and 17 bases lay in between. This CDR3 contains 15 residues. DNA for the CDR3: TGTGCCAGCAGCGTTTCCGGAGGCAGGGGTTCACCCCTCCACTTT. It is translated as CASSVSGGRGSPLHF.

This clonotype was counted ten times or more. This chain uses TRBV6-2 or TRBV6-3 with TRBJ2-4; 13 bases match TRBD2. The J segment lost 1 base and the V segment lost 0 bases, leaving 9 bases of the junction unmatched. The CDR3 runs 20 residues. CDR1 is MNHEY and CDR2 is SVGEGT in the germline V gene. CDR3 amino acids: CASSYSKFGLAGEAKNIQYF. Written as DNA, the CDR3 is TGTGCCAGCAGTTACTCGAAGTTTGGACTAGCGGGAGAGGCCAAAAACATTCAGTACTTC.

The sample holds many counts of this clonotype. The rearrangement links TRBV4-1 to TRBJ2-7; D remains ambiguous. The CDR3 spans 14 residues. Germline V gene data show CDR1 as MGHRA and CDR2 as YSYEKL. Trimming stripped 1 base from V and 2 bases from J, with 9 bases between. DNA for the CDR3: TGCGCCAGCAGCCAAGGTTATCTAACCTACGAGCAGTACTTC. This codes for CASSQGYLTYEQYF.

This clonotype was counted at least ten times. The chain links TRBV7-2 to TRBJ2-7; 15 positions match TRBD2. Germline CDR1 reads SGHTA; CDR2 reads FQGNSA. The CDR3 runs 15 residues. J gave up 6 bases and V 5 bases, and 5 bases lay outside the gene matches. The CDR3, as DNA: TGTGCCAGCAGCCCGGGACTAGCGGGGGGTCTCGAGCAGTACTTC. Residues: CASSPGLAGGLEQYF.

This clonotype was picked up a small number of times. The chain is built from TRBV4-1 and TRBJ2-5; 9 nucleotides agree with TRBD2. The J segment lost 1 base and the V segment lost 0 bases, leaving 12 bases of the junction unmatched. Germline loops: CDR1 MGHRA, CDR2 YSYEKL. The CDR3 runs to 19 residues. The CDR3 DNA reads TGCGCCAGCAGCCAAGAGTGGTCTAGCGGGATGAGAAGCCAAGAGACCCAGTACTTC. Protein: CASSQEWSSGMRSQETQYF.

This clonotype appeared many times. The J gene is TRBJ2-5, the V gene TRBV27; 7 nucleotides match TRBD2. Germline loops: CDR1 MNHEY, CDR2 SMNVEV (reference sequence). The ends lost 3 bases at V and 4 bases at J; junction bases unmatched: 5. The CDR3 spans 14 residues. The CDR3 loop reads CASSFNTGGETQYF. Here the CDR3 DNA reads TGTGCCAGCAGTTTCAATACGGGAGGAGAGACCCAGTACTTC.

This clonotype was counted ten times or more. J is TRBJ1-4 and V is TRBV20-1; TRBD1 might be the D (6 bases). The V gene lost 6 bases and the J gene lost 0 bases, with 8 bases spanning the gap. The CDR3 is 13 amino acids. Germline CDR1 reads DFQATT; CDR2 reads SNEGSKA (reference sequence). The CDR3 bases are TGCAGTGCGGGGGACACAACTAATGAAAAACTGTTTTTT. Translating gives CSAGDTTNEKLFF.

This clonotype was detected ten times or more. The rearrangement uses TRBV6-5 and TRBJ1-6; D is ambiguous. CDR1 is MNHEY, CDR2 SVGAGI, per germline. V lost 5 bases, J lost 0 bases, and 17 bases lay in between. There are 18 residues in the CDR3. This CDR3 reads CASSRASAGSSYNSPLHF. The DNA of the CDR3 is TGTGCCAGCAGTCGGGCCTCGGCGGGGAGCTCCTATAATTCACCCCTCCACTTT.

This clonotype was observed many times. The chain uses TRBV7-9 and TRBJ2-7; 7 nucleotides line up with TRBD2. Germline V gene sequence: CDR1 SEHNR, CDR2 FQNEAQ (reference sequence). The CDR3 has 16 residues. J lost 2 bases, V lost 5 bases, and 12 bases had no gene match. Here the CDR3 reads CASSAPGASGPYEQYF. The CDR3 DNA is TGTGCCAGCAGCGCCCCGGGAGCTAGCGGACCCTACGAGCAGTACTTC.

This clonotype has ten or more counts. The chain joins TRBV7-9 to TRBJ1-1; TRBD1 agrees at 9 bases. V shed 5 bases and J 4 bases; nucleotides not matched to a gene: 5. This CDR3 comprises 14 residues. Per the germline V gene, CDR1 is SEHNR and CDR2 is FQNEAQ (reference sequence). For the CDR3, the DNA is TGTGCCAGCAGCGCACAGGGGGCGGGCACTGAAGCTTTCTTT. Protein product: CASSAQGAGTEAFF.

This chain uses TRBV7-9 with TRBJ2-7; TRBD2 aligns across 10 bases. The V gene end was trimmed by 5 bases and the J gene end by 5 bases; junction bases not matched to a gene: 3. Looked up from germline, CDR1 is SEHNR and CDR2 is FQNEAQ (reference sequence). The CDR3 runs to 13 residues. The chain's CDR3 is CASSAGTSDEQYF. CDR3 sequence (DNA): TGTGCCAGCAGCGCAGGGACTAGCGACGAGCAGTACTTC. Looking up the rest from reference TRBV7-9 and TRBJ2-7 gives the full variable domain: DTGVSQNPRHKITKRGQNVTFRCDPISEHNRLYWYRQTLGQGPEFLTYFQNEAQLEKSRLLSDRFSAERPKGSFSTLEIQRTEQGDSAMYLCASSAGTSDEQYFGPGTRLTVT.

This clonotype was found many times. The CDR3 DNA reads TGTGCCAGCAGTACACCCGACAGGGGTACGACCTTC. Translated, it gives CASSTPDRGTTF. The genes are TRBV28 and TRBJ1-2, with 8 bases fitting TRBD1. V lost 5 bases and J lost 14; bases outside the gene matches: 10. Germline loops: CDR1 MDHEN, CDR2 SYDVKM. The CDR3 is 12 residues long.

This clonotype was seen ten or more times. The genes are TRBV20-1 and TRBJ2-7; 10 bases align to TRBD2. Germline-derived CDR1 and CDR2 are DFQATT and SNEGSKA (reference sequence). The CDR3 sequence is 15 residues long. V shed 6 bases and J 7 bases; nucleotides not matched to a gene: 15. CDR3 in amino acids: CSALIAGGKRREQYF. The DNA of the CDR3 is TGCAGTGCCCTAATAGCGGGAGGTAAAAGGAGGGAGCAGTACTTC.

This clonotype was found many times. The chain is built from TRBV12-3 or TRBV12-4 and TRBJ1-2, with D perhaps TRBD1 (5 bases). The CDR3 sequence is 15 residues long. The V and J ends lost 2 bases and 5 bases respectively, with 15 bases between them. The CDR3 protein is CASSLQGRALYGYTF. CDR3 DNA sequence: TGTGCCAGCAGTTTACAGGGCAGGGCCCTATATGGCTACACCTTC.

V and J are TRBV24-1 and TRBJ2-5; possibly TRBD2 for D (6 bases). The CDR3 totals 14 residues. Between the trimmed V and J ends, which lost 4 bases and 1 base, there was a span of 9 bases. Germline V gives CDR1 KGHDR, CDR2 SFDVKD. The CDR3, as DNA: TGTGCCACCAGTGAGGGGGGTCGCCAAGAGACCCAGTACTTC. It specifies CATSEGGRQETQYF.

This clonotype was seen ten or more times. The CDR3 DNA reads TGTGCCAGCAGCCCCCCGGGACTAGACTCGACCTACGAGCAGTACTTC. Amino acids: CASSPPGLDSTYEQYF. The chain couples TRBV3-1 to TRBJ2-7, with TRBD2 matching over 8 bases. Trimming cost V 4 bases and J 2 bases; bases outside gene matches: 10. Germline V gives CDR1 LGHDT, CDR2 YNNKEL (reference sequence). CDR3 length equals 16 residues.

This clonotype appeared many times. This sequence joins TRBV6-4 and TRBJ2-1; no clear D. The V end lost 0 bases, the J end lost 9 bases, and 6 bases lay between the germline ends. Germline V gene sequence: CDR1 MRHNA, CDR2 SNTAGT. CDR3 length: 12 residues. Written as DNA, the CDR3 is TGTGCCAGCAGTGACTCCTGTTTTGAGCAGTTCTTC. It translates to CASSDSCFEQFF.

There are many counts of this clonotype. The chain links TRBV3-1 to TRBJ2-3, with 8 bases lining up with TRBD2. CDR1 and CDR2 (germline): LGHDT, YNNKEL (reference sequence). The CDR3 contains 16 residues. Trimming cost V 2 bases and J 0 bases; bases outside gene matches: 4. CDR3 DNA sequence: TGTGCCAGCAGCCAATTGGCGGGGGGAAGCACAGATACGCAGTATTTT. Translating gives CASSQLAGGSTDTQYF.

This clonotype was seen at least ten times. The rearrangement links TRBV20-1 to TRBJ1-1, with D maybe TRBD1 (5 bases). Germline loops: CDR1 DFQATT, CDR2 SNEGSKA (reference sequence). The V gene lost 0 bases and the J gene lost 8 bases, with 7 bases spanning the gap. The CDR3 spans 11 residues. DNA for the CDR3: TGCAGTGCTAGAGATGGGGGGGAAGCTTTCTTT. It specifies CSARDGGEAFF.

This clonotype was counted at least ten times. The V call is TRBV28, the J call TRBJ1-1, with 12 bases identical to TRBD1. The V gene's germline CDR1 is MDHEN and CDR2 SYDVKM. V lost 5 bases to trimming and J lost 4 bases; unmatched junction nucleotides: 8. The CDR3 runs 16 residues. CDR3 loop: CASSHRDRGPLTEAFF. The CDR3 bases are TGTGCCAGCAGTCACCGGGACAGGGGGCCGCTCACTGAAGCTTTCTTT.

The sample holds many counts of this clonotype. This rearrangement joins TRBV19 to TRBJ2-2, with 8 bases aligning to TRBD1. With 6 bases clipped from V and 3 bases from J, the junction kept 6 bases outside the gene matches. CDR3 length: 15 residues. CDR1 and CDR2 from the germline V gene are LNHDA and SQIVND (reference sequence). In nucleotides, the CDR3 is TGTGCCAGTAGGGAGGACAGGGAGCACACCGGGGAGCTGTTTTTT. As protein: CASREDREHTGELFF.

This clonotype came up many times. The rearrangement uses TRBV28 and TRBJ2-5; TRBD2 might be the D (7 bases). The CDR3 has 13 amino acids. Germline V gives CDR1 MDHEN, CDR2 SYDVKM. V lost 3 bases to trimming and J lost 9 bases, with 14 bases between them. The CDR3: CASSLGGAGAQYF. The CDR3, as DNA: TGTGCCAGCAGTTTGGGGGGGGCCGGGGCCCAGTACTTC.

There are many counts of this clonotype. The rearrangement joins TRBV12-3 or TRBV12-4 to TRBJ2-1; no clear D. There are 13 residues in the CDR3. V dropped 0 bases and J dropped 8 bases, with 8 bases sitting between them. The CDR3: CASSLASIHEQFF. The CDR3 DNA is TGTGCCAGCAGTTTAGCTAGCATCCATGAGCAGTTCTTC.

This clonotype has a count of ten or more. The chain recombines TRBV12-3 or TRBV12-4 with TRBJ2-1; the match to TRBD2 covers 13 bases. The V gene end was trimmed by 5 bases and the J gene end by 7 bases; junction bases not matched to a gene: 5. This CDR3 comprises 15 residues. The CDR3 DNA is TGTGCCAGCAGTCTACTAGCGGGAGGGGCTAATGAGCAGTTCTTC. Its protein is CASSLLAGGANEQFF.

This clonotype was detected ten times or more. The chain recombines TRBV18 with TRBJ2-7; D gene uncertain. The CDR3 spans 15 residues. V shed 6 bases and J shed 2 bases, with 17 bases lying between them. The germline V gene has CDR1 KGHSH and CDR2 LQKENI. Written as DNA, the CDR3 is TGTGCCAGCTCCTACTATCCTACCTCTACCTACGAGCAGTACTTC. This sequence encodes CASSYYPTSTYEQYF.

This clonotype was seen repeatedly, ten times or more. The CDR3 bases are TGTGCCAGCAGAATTATCTCTGGGGCCAACGTCCTGACTTTC. Its protein product is CASRIISGANVLTF. The chain joins TRBV6-1 to TRBJ2-6; D call uncertain. Germline CDR1 MNHNS, CDR2 SASEGT. The CDR3 has 14 amino acids. Trimming stripped 6 bases from V and 0 bases from J, with 6 bases between.

This sequence joins TRBV18 and TRBJ1-2; D unresolved. Trimming pared 0 bases from V and 3 bases from J, leaving 14 bases between. The CDR3 runs 16 residues. Germline CDR1 reads KGHSH; CDR2 reads LQKENI. The CDR3 DNA reads as TGTGCCAGCTCACCACCGGGCAGTCCATCCCACTATGGCTACACCTTC. This encodes CASSPPGSPSHYGYTF.

In its sample, this clonotype was seen many times. Here the CDR3 DNA reads TGCGCCAGCACAGGGGGCCCCGCAACTAATGAAAAACTGTTTTTT. Its protein is CASTGGPATNEKLFF. The chain recombines TRBV5-1 with TRBJ1-4, with 8 bases lining up with TRBD1. The germline CDR1 and CDR2 sequences are SGHRS and YFSETQ. CDR3 length: 15 amino acids. Trimming took 6 bases from V and 0 from J; bases not matched to a gene: 4.